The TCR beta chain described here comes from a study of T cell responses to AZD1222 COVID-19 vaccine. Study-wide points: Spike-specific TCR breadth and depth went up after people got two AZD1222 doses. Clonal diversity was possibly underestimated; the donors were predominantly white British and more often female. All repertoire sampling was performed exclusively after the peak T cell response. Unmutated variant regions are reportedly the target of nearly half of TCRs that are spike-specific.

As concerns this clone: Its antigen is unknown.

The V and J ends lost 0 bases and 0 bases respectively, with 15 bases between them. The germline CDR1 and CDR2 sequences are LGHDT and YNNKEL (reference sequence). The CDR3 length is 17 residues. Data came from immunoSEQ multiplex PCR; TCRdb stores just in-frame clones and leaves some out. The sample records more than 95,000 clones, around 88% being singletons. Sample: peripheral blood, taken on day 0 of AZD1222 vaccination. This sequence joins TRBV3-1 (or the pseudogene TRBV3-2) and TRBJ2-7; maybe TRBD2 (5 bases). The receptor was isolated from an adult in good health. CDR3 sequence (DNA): TGTGCCAGCAGCCAAGATTATCCGTGGAGGAGCTCCTACGAGCAGTACTTC. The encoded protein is CASSQDYPWRSSYEQYF.